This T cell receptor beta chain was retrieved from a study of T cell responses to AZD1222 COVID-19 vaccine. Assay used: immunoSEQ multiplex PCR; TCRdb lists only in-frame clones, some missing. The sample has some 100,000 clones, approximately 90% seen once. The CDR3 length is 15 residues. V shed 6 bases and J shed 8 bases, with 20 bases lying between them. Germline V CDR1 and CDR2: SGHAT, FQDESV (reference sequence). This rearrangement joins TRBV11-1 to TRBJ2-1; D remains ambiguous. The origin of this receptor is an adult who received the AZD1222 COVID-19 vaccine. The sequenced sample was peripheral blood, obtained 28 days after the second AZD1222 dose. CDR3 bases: TGTGCCAGCAGAGAAAATGGTCCCACCGGATATGAGCAGTTCTTC. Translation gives CASRENGPTGYEQFF.